Each of the 2 T cell receptor beta chains below was sequenced from the same sample in a study of TIL therapy for anti-PD-1-resistant metastatic lung cancer. Sequencing used immunoSEQ v3. Clones were sequenced by immunoSEQ multiplex PCR, and TCRdb holds only the in-frame ones, with some missing. This table has 2,000 to 2,500 clones, roughly four fifths appearing once. Time point indicated: pre-treatment sample, taken before nivolumab and TIL therapy. Tumor tissue came from excised metastases, mostly pleural nodules or supraclavicular lymph nodes. The sequencing here drew on tumor tissue, taken at baseline. These receptors originate from a person aged 25 to 85 with non-small cell lung cancer. Some clones in this sample may be carry-over from other donors' samples.

The chain is built from TRBV27 and TRBJ2-1; 9 nucleotides align to TRBD2. V trimming: 7 bases; J trimming: 0 bases; junction bases outside the gene matches: 4. This CDR3 region has 15 residues. From germline, CDR1 is MNHEY and CDR2 SMNVEV (reference sequence). As DNA, the CDR3 is TGTGCCAGCAACAAAGCGGGAGGCTCCTACAATGAGCAGTTCTTC. Residues: CASNKAGGSYNEQFF.

This sequence joins TRBV5-1 and TRBJ1-6, with D unresolved. Between the trimmed V and J ends, which lost 0 bases and 6 bases, there was a span of 7 bases. In germline, CDR1 is SGHRS, CDR2 YFSETQ. This CDR3 has 14 amino acids. CDR3 coding DNA: TGCGCCAGCAGCTTGGGGACTTCTAATTCACCCCTCCACTTT. The encoded protein is CASSLGTSNSPLHF.